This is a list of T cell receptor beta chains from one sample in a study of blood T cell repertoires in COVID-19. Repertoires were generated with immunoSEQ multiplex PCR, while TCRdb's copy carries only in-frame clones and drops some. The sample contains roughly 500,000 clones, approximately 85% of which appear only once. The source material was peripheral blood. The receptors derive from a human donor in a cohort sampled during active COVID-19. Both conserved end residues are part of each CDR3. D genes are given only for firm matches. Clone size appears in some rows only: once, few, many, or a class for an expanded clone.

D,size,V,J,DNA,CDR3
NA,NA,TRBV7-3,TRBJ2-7,TGTGCCAGCAGCTTCGGCGGATCCGGTAGGGGCGAGCAGTACTTC,CASSFGGSGRGEQYF
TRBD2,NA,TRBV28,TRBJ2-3,TGTGCCAGCAGTGGAGGGACTAGCGGGTTTTCGGATACGCAGTATTTT,CASSGGTSGFSDTQYF
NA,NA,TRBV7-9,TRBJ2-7,TGTGCCAGCAGCTTAAGGCAGGGGGGCTCCTACGAGCAGTACTTC,CASSLRQGGSYEQYF
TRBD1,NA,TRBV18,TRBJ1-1,TGTGCCAGCTCACTCGACGGACAGGGAGGTTTCATGAACACTGAAGCTTTCTTT,CASSLDGQGGFMNTEAFF
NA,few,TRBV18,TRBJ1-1,TGTGCCAGCTCACCTTCGGGGGGCGAATCTGAAGCTTTCTTT,CASSPSGGESEAFF
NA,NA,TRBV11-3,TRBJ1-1,TGTGCCAGCTCCACCGGGTGGAACACTGAAGCTTTCTTT,CASSTGWNTEAFF
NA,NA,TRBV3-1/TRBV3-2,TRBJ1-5,TGTGCCAGCAGCCAAGATTTGGGCCCGGAACAGCCCCAGCATTTT,CASSQDLGPEQPQHF
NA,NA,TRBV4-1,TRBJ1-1,TGCGCCAGCAGCCTCCGTTTAGGGGCATCGGACACTGAAGCTTTCTTT,CASSLRLGASDTEAFF
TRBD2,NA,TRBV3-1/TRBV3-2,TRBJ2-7,TGTGCCAGCAGCCGCAGAACCGGGACTAGCGGCTACGAGCAGTACTTC,CASSRRTGTSGYEQYF
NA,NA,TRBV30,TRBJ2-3,TGTGCCTGGAATTTTTACACAGATACGCAGTATTTT,CAWNFYTDTQYF
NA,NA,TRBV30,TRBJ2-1,TGTGCCTGGAGTCTAACGGTGAGGGGGTCGCTATCCAGAACCAATGAGCAGTTCTTC,CAWSLTVRGSLSRTNEQFF
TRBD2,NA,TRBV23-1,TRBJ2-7,TGCGCCAGCAGTCCGGGCAGAGACAAGGGACTAGCGGGAGTTATCGACGAGCAGTACTTC,CASSPGRDKGLAGVIDEQYF
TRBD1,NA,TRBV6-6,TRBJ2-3,TGTGCCAGCATTTGGGGACAGGGCAGCACAGATACGCAGTATTTT,CASIWGQGSTDTQYF
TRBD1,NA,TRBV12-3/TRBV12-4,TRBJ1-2,TGTGCCAGCAGTACCGACAGGGTCCATGGCTACACCTTC,CASSTDRVHGYTF
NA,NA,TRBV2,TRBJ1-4,TGTGCCACGGGGGGGAATAATGAAAAACTGTTTTTT,CATGGNNEKLFF
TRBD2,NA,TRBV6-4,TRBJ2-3,TGTGCCAGCAGTGTACTAGCGTTCAGCACAGATACGCAGTATTTT,CASSVLAFSTDTQYF
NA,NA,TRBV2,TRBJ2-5,TGTGCCAGCAGTGAAGCTGGGACAAACCTAGAGACCCAGTACTTC,CASSEAGTNLETQYF
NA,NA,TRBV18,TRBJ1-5,TGTGCCAGCTCACCACAAGACAGAAATCAGCCCCAGCATTTT,CASSPQDRNQPQHF
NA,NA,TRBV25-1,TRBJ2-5,TGTGCCAGCAGTCAAAGCGGCCTTAGAGAGACCCAGTACTTC,CASSQSGLRETQYF
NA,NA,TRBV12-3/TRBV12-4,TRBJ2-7,TGTGCCAGCAGTCCCGACAGACACTACGAGCAGTACTTC,CASSPDRHYEQYF
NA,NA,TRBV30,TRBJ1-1,TGTGCCTGGAGTGACAGGGCGAGCGGCACTGAAGCTTTCTTT,CAWSDRASGTEAFF
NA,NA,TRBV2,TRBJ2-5,TGTGCCAGCAGTGTAAACAGGTATCAAGAGACCCAGTACTTC,CASSVNRYQETQYF
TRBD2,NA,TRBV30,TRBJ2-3,TGTGCCTGTACACTCCTAGCGGGAGGGGTCACAGATACGCAGTATTTT,CACTLLAGGVTDTQYF
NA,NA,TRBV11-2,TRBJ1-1,TGTGCCAGCAGCCTGGAGCGGAACACTGAAGCTTTCTTT,CASSLERNTEAFF
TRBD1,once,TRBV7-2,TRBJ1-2,TGTGCCAGCAGCCCACGGGACAGAGGCGGCTACACCTTC,CASSPRDRGGYTF
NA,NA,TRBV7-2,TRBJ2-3,TGTGCCAGCAATTTTCAGGGTCTTAGCACAGATACGCAGTATTTT,CASNFQGLSTDTQYF
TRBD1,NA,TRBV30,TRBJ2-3,TGTGCCTGGAGGGAGGGGACAGGAGCCTTGACAGATACGCAGTATTTT,CAWREGTGALTDTQYF
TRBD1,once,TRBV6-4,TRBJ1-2,TGTGCCAGCAGATTGACAGGGGGAGGGCATGGCTACACCTTC,CASRLTGGGHGYTF
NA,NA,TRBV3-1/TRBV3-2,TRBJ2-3,TGTGCCAGCAGCCAAGCAACGGTAGATACGCAGTATTTT,CASSQATVDTQYF
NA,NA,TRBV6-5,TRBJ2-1,TGTGCCAGCAGTTTGGGGATGGCGGGGAATGAGCAGTTCTTC,CASSLGMAGNEQFF